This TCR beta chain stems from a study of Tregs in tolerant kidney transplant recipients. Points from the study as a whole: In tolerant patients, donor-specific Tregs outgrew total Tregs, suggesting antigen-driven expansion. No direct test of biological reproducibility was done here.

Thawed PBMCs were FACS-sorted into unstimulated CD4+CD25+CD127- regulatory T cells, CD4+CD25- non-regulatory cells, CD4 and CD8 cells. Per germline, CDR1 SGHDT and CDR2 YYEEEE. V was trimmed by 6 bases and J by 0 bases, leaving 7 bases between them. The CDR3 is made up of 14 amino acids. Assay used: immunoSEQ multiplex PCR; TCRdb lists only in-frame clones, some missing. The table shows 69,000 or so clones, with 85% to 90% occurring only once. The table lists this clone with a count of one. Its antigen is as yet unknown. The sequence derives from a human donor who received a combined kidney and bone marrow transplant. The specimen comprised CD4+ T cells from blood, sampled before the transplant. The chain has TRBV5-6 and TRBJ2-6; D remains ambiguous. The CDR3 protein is CASTSASGANVLTF. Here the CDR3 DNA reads TGTGCCAGCACCAGTGCCTCTGGGGCCAACGTCCTGACTTTC. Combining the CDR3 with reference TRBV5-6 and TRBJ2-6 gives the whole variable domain DAGVTQSPTHLIKTRGQQVTLRCSPKSGHDTVSWYQQALGQGPQFIFQYYEEEERQRGNFPDRFSGHQFPNYSSELNVNALLLGDSALYLCASTSASGANVLTFGAGSRLTVL.